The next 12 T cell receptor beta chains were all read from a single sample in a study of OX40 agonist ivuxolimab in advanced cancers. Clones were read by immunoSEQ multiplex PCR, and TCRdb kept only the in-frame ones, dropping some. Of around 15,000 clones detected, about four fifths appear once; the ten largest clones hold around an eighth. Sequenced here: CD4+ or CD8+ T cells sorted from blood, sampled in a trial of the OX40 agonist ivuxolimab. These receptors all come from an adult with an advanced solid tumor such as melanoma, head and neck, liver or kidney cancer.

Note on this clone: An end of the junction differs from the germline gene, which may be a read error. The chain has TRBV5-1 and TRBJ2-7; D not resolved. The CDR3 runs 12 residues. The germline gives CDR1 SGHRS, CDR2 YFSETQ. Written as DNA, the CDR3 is TGTGCCAGCAGCTTGGACCGAAACGAGCAGTACTTC. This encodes CASSLDRNEQYF.

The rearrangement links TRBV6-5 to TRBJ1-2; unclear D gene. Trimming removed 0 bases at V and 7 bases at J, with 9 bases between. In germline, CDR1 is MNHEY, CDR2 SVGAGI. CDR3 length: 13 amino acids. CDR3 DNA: TGTGCCAGCAGTTACTCAGCCGGTTCTGGCTACACCTTC. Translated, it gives CASSYSAGSGYTF.

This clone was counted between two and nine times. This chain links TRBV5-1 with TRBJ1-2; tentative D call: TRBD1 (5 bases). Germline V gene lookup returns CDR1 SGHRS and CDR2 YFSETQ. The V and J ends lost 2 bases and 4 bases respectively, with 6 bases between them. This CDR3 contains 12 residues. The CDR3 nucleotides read TGCGCCAGCAGCTTTGACAGCTATGGCTACACCTTC. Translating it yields CASSFDSYGYTF. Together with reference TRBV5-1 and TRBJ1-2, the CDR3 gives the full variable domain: KAGVTQTPRYLIKTRGQQVTLSCSPISGHRSVSWYQQTPGQGLQFLFEYFSETQRNKGNFPGRFSGRQFSNSRSEMNVSTLELGDSALYLCASSFDSYGYTFGSGTRLTVV.

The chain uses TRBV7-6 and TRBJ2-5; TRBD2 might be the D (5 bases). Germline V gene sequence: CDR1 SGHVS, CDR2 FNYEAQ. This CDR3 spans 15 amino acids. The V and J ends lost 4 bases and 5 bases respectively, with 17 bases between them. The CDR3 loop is CASSSPGFTGETQYF. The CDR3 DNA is TGTGCCAGCAGCTCCCCGGGTTTCACGGGGGAGACCCAGTACTTC.

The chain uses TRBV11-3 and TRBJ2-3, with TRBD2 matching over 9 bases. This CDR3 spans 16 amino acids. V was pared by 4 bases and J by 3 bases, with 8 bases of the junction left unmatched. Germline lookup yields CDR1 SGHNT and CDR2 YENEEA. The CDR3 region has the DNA TGTGCCAGCAGCTCCCTGGCGGGGGGGCTTACAGATACGCAGTATTTT. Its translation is CASSSLAGGLTDTQYF.

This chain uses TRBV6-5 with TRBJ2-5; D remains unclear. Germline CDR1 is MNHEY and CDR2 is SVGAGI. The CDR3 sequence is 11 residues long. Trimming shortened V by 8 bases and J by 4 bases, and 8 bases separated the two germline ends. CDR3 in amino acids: CASGEAETQYF. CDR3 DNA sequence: TGTGCCAGCGGAGAGGCAGAGACCCAGTACTTC.

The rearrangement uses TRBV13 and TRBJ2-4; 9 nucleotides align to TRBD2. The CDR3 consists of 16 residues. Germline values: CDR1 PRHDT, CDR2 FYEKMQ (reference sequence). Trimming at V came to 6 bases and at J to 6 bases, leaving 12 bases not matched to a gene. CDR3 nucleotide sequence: TGTGCCAGCAGTCTTGCGGGAGGGGCTGGCAGAAACATTCAGTACTTC. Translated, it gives CASSLAGGAGRNIQYF.

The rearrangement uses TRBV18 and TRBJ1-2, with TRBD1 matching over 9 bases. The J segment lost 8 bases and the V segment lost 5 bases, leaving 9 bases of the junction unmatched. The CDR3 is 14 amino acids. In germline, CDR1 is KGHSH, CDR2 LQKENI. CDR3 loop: CASSAQGALEGYTF. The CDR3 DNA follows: TGTGCCAGCTCAGCACAGGGGGCCCTTGAGGGCTACACCTTC. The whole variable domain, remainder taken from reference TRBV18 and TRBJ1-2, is NAGVMQNPRHLVRRRGQEARLRCSPMKGHSHVYWYRQLPEEGLKFMVYLQKENIIDESGMPKERFSAEFPKEGPSILRIQQVVRGDSAAYFCASSAQGALEGYTFGSGTRLTVV.

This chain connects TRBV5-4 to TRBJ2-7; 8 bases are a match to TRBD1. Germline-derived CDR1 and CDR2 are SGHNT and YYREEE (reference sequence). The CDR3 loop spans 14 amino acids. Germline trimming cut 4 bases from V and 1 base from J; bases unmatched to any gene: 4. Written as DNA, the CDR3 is TGTGCCAGCAGCCCCGGGACAGGATCCTACGAGCAGTACTTC. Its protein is CASSPGTGSYEQYF.

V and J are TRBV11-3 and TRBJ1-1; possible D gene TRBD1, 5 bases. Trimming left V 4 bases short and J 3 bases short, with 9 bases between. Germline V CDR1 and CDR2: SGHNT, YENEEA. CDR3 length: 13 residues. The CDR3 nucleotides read TGTGCCAGCAGCTCCCGGGACTACACTGAAGCTTTCTTT. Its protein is CASSSRDYTEAFF.

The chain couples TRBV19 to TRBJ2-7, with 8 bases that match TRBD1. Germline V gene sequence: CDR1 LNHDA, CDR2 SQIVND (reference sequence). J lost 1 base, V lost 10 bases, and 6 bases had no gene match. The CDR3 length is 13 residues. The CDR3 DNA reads TGTGCCACCCTTGGACAGGGATCCTACGAGCAGTACTTC. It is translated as CATLGQGSYEQYF.

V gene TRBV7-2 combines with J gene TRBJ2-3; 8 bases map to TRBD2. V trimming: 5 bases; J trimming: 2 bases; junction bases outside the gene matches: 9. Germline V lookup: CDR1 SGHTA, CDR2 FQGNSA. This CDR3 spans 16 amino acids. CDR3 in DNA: TGTGCCAGCAGCCGCCTATTAGCGGGGACCACAGATACGCAGTATTTT. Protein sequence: CASSRLLAGTTDTQYF.